This entry describes one T cell receptor (beta chain). Its antigen remains unidentified. This entry comes from a study of cytomegalovirus exposure and HLA in healthy donors. The PCR ran on 60 Vbeta and 13 Jbeta primers. Clones were read by immunoSEQ multiplex PCR, and TCRdb kept only the in-frame ones, dropping some. The profile shows 180,000 or so clones, 80% of them singletons. The CDR3 spans 15 residues. The ends lost 4 bases at V and 6 bases at J; junction bases unmatched: 8. The germline CDR1 and CDR2 sequences are SGHTS and YDEGEE. Points from the study as a whole: Three CMV-associated chains were confirmed in vitro to be specific for CMV antigens.

The chain links TRBV5-8 to TRBJ2-5, with 11 bases lining up with TRBD2. The origin of this receptor is a woman in her forties or fifties in good health and CMV-seropositive. The sequenced sample consisted of PBMCs. CDR3: CASSLLTSGAKTQYF. The DNA of the CDR3 is TGTGCCAGCAGCCTGCTGACTAGCGGGGCTAAGACCCAGTACTTC.